This note documents a single T cell receptor beta chain sequence. The antigen remains unidentified. The data originate from a study of T cell repertoires and HLA-DP antigens. Clones were read by immunoSEQ multiplex PCR, and TCRdb kept only the in-frame ones, dropping some. The repertoire consists of around 70,000 clones, with around four fifths occurring once and the leading ten covering roughly 1.6%. Germline V gives CDR1 SGHNT, CDR2 YYREEE (reference sequence). This CDR3 contains 13 residues. V lost 2 bases, J lost 3 bases, and 8 bases lay in between. Input material: CD4+ T cells from PBMCs. This receptor was taken from a man in his 60s in good health and CMV-seronegative. The gene calls are TRBV5-4 and TRBJ1-2, with D unclear. This CDR3 is CASSLQQDYGYTF. CDR3 DNA: TGTGCCAGCAGCTTACAGCAAGACTATGGCTACACCTTC. Full variable domain (missing parts from reference TRBV5-4 and TRBJ1-2): ETGVTQSPTHLIKTRGQQVTLRCSSQSGHNTVSWYQQALGQGPQFIFQYYREEENGRGNFPPRFSGLQFPNYSSELNVNALELDDSALYLCASSLQQDYGYTFGSGTRLTVV.